This T cell receptor (beta chain) was captured in a study of cytomegalovirus exposure and HLA in healthy donors. Whole-study results and caveats: Later genetic work tied a missense DCLRE1C variant to beta-chain V and J trimming. Owing to their indistinguishability, certain V segments, notably TRBV6-2 and TRBV6-3, were excluded.

Trimming removed 0 bases from V and 2 bases from J, with 16 bases in between. The V gene's germline CDR1 is MNHNS and CDR2 SASEGT. CDR3 length: 17 amino acids. As concerns this clone: What it recognizes is unknown.

PCR employed 60 Vbeta and 13 Jbeta primers. Clones were sequenced by immunoSEQ multiplex PCR, and TCRdb holds only the in-frame ones, with some missing. The repertoire holds 150,000 to 200,000 clones, around 78% seen once, with less than 15% in the top ten. The V and J genes are TRBV6-1 and TRBJ1-2; D is possibly TRBD1 (5 bases). The sequence was obtained from a woman in her twenties or thirties in good health and CMV-seropositive. Sequenced sample: PBMCs. The CDR3 is CASSEAGGGARNYGYTF. The CDR3 DNA reads TGTGCCAGCAGTGAAGCGGGGGGTGGGGCGAGGAACTATGGCTACACCTTC.